A single sample gave rise to the 18 T cell receptor beta chains below, sequenced in a study of cytomegalovirus exposure and HLA in healthy donors. Use of 60 Vbeta and 13 Jbeta primers characterized the PCR. The method was immunoSEQ multiplex PCR; TCRdb's version includes in-frame clones alone and lacks a portion of them. The repertoire holds under 150,000 clones, approximately 70% seen once, with 2.6% in the top ten. Sequencing input: PBMCs. All receptors come from a woman aged 60 to 75 in good health and CMV-seropositive.

This clone was detected only a few times. The V call is TRBV6-5, the J call TRBJ2-7; D is uncertain. CDR1 is MNHEY, CDR2 SVGAGI, per germline. The CDR3 loop spans 15 amino acids. V was clipped by 0 bases and J by 2 bases, with 11 bases between them. The CDR3 here is CASSYSMNRAYEQYF. The DNA for the CDR3 is TGTGCCAGCAGTTACTCGATGAACAGAGCCTACGAGCAGTACTTC.

The chain is built from TRBV5-1 and TRBJ1-4; 8 positions match TRBD1. CDR1 SGHRS and CDR2 YFSETQ come from the germline V gene. Trimming took 0 bases from V and 8 from J; bases not matched to a gene: 9. The CDR3 loop spans 16 amino acids. Here the CDR3 reads CASSLATGGSLEKLFF. The CDR3 coding sequence is TGCGCCAGCAGCTTGGCCACAGGGGGATCTTTAGAAAAACTGTTTTTT.

J is TRBJ2-7 and V is TRBV5-1; TRBD1 matches at 12 bases. The trim removed 6 bases at V and 2 bases at J, leaving 12 bases unmatched. The CDR3 is 17 amino acids. The germline V gene has CDR1 SGHRS and CDR2 YFSETQ. As DNA, the CDR3 is TGCGCCAGCACCGTCCCGGGACAGGGGGCAACAACCTACGAGCAGTACTTC. It is translated as CASTVPGQGATTYEQYF. The whole variable domain, remainder taken from reference TRBV5-1 and TRBJ2-7, is KAGVTQTPRYLIKTRGQQVTLSCSPISGHRSVSWYQQTPGQGLQFLFEYFSETQRNKGNFPGRFSGRQFSNSRSEMNVSTLELGDSALYLCASTVPGQGATTYEQYFGPGTRLTVT.

This clone was recorded once. V gene TRBV7-2 combines with J gene TRBJ2-6, with D possibly being TRBD2 (6 bases). Germline lookup yields CDR1 SGHTA and CDR2 FQGNSA. V shed 5 bases and J shed 4 bases, with 12 bases lying between them. This CDR3 comprises 15 residues. DNA for the CDR3: TGTGCCAGCAGCATACAGGCGGGAGGGGCCAACGTCCTGACTTTC. As protein: CASSIQAGGANVLTF. Using reference TRBV7-2 and TRBJ2-6 for the parts outside the CDR3, the full variable domain is GAGVSQSPSNKVTEKGKDVELRCDPISGHTALYWYRQSLGQGLEFLIYFQGNSAPDKSGLPSDRFSAERTGGSVSTLTIQRTQQEDSAVYLCASSIQAGGANVLTFGAGSRLTVL.

The chain employs TRBV9 and TRBJ1-1, with 12 bases fitting TRBD1. Germline-derived CDR1 and CDR2 are SGDLS and YYNGEE. The V segment lost 0 bases and the J segment 5 bases; nucleotides outside the gene matches: 5. This CDR3 has 16 residues. CDR3 nucleotides: TGTGCCAGCAGCGTAGCCGGGACAGGGGGCAGGACTGAAGCTTTCTTT. Encoded protein: CASSVAGTGGRTEAFF.

With respect to this clone: The same CDR3 arises from other DNA sequences in this sample as well. The chain is built from TRBV7-9 and TRBJ1-5; D gene ambiguous. Germline assignment: CDR1 SEHNR and CDR2 FQNEAQ (reference sequence). The V and J ends lost 3 bases and 5 bases respectively, with 8 bases between them. The CDR3 is 13 residues long. The CDR3: CASSLGGYQPQHF. In DNA, the CDR3 is TGTGCCAGCAGCTTGGGAGGGTATCAGCCCCAGCATTTT. Full variable domain (remainder filled in from reference TRBV7-9 and TRBJ1-5): DTGVSQNPRHKITKRGQNVTFRCDPISEHNRLYWYRQTLGQGPEFLTYFQNEAQLEKSRLLSDRFSAERPKGSFSTLEIQRTEQGDSAMYLCASSLGGYQPQHFGDGTRLSIL.

The rearrangement uses TRBV5-6 and TRBJ1-2, with 10 bases fitting TRBD1. The CDR3 sequence is 13 residues long. J lost 5 bases, V lost 4 bases, and 2 bases had no gene match. Germline loops: CDR1 SGHDT, CDR2 YYEEEE. This CDR3 is CASSPGQGYGYTF. CDR3 in DNA: TGTGCCAGCAGCCCGGGACAGGGGTATGGCTACACCTTC. The complete variable domain, with remaining parts taken from reference TRBV5-6 and TRBJ1-2, reads DAGVTQSPTHLIKTRGQQVTLRCSPKSGHDTVSWYQQALGQGPQFIFQYYEEEERQRGNFPDRFSGHQFPNYSSELNVNALLLGDSALYLCASSPGQGYGYTFGSGTRLTVV.

CDR3 protein: CASSLGGREQYF. In DNA form, the CDR3 reads TGCGCCAGCAGCTTGGGGGGGCGGGAGCAGTACTTC. The V gene is TRBV5-1, the J gene TRBJ2-7, with D perhaps matching TRBD1 (6 bases). V was cut by 0 bases and J by 7 bases, with 8 bases left in between. Germline V gene lookup returns CDR1 SGHRS and CDR2 YFSETQ. The CDR3 spans 12 residues.

This chain links TRBV29-1 with TRBJ1-4; no clear D. The V end was cut by 4 bases, the J end by 0 bases, with 6 bases between. The CDR3 sequence is 13 residues long. Germline V gene lookup returns CDR1 SQVTM and CDR2 ANQGSEA. The CDR3 nucleotides are TGCAGCGTTGGGGCAGCAACTAATGAAAAACTGTTTTTT. This gives the protein CSVGAATNEKLFF.

This chain connects TRBV5-1 to TRBJ1-2, with D uncertain. The CDR3 runs 13 residues. Trimming took off 0 bases at V and 0 bases at J, with 3 bases between the two ends. Germline loops: CDR1 SGHRS, CDR2 YFSETQ. Written as DNA, the CDR3 is TGCGCCAGCAGCTTGGTAACTAACTATGGCTACACCTTC. This encodes CASSLVTNYGYTF.

The chain couples TRBV13 to TRBJ2-1; possibly TRBD2 for D (5 bases). V lost 4 bases, J lost 4 bases, and 5 bases lay in between. There are 12 residues in the CDR3. The germline V gene encodes CDR1 PRHDT and CDR2 FYEKMQ (reference sequence). CDR3 residues: CASSSGYNEQFF. For the CDR3, the DNA is TGTGCCAGCAGCTCGGGGTACAATGAGCAGTTCTTC.

CDR3 sequence (DNA): TGTGCCAGCAGCTTAGGCCTGGGGGGGCGCTCCTACGAGCAGTACTTC. Translated, it gives CASSLGLGGRSYEQYF. V is TRBV13 and J is TRBJ2-7, with a possible D match to TRBD2 (7 bases). Trimming shortened V by 0 bases and J by 0 bases, and 12 bases separated the two germline ends. This CDR3 region has 16 residues. Germline V CDR1 and CDR2: PRHDT, FYEKMQ (reference sequence).

Only a few counts were recorded for this clone. The gene calls are TRBV5-1 and TRBJ2-3; weak D call: TRBD1 (6 bases). The CDR3 covers 15 residues. Germline V gene sequence: CDR1 SGHRS, CDR2 YFSETQ. Trimming removed 3 bases from V and 3 bases from J, with 14 bases in between. In nucleotides, the CDR3 is TGCGCCAGCAGCTGGGACCCCCAGGGGACAGATACGCAGTATTTT. Residues: CASSWDPQGTDTQYF.

The rearrangement uses TRBV6-5 and TRBJ2-7; tentatively, D is TRBD1 (5 bases). There are 16 residues in the CDR3. Germline-derived CDR1 and CDR2 are MNHEY and SVGAGI. Trimming removed 2 bases from V and 0 bases from J, with 14 bases in between. The chain's CDR3 is CASSYQGGGTSYEQYF. The CDR3 DNA is TGTGCCAGCAGTTACCAGGGCGGCGGAACCTCCTACGAGCAGTACTTC.

As regards this clone: Within the sample, other DNA sequences also encode this same CDR3. The chain couples TRBV5-1 to TRBJ2-5; 7 bases align to TRBD1. CDR1 is SGHRS and CDR2 is YFSETQ in the germline V gene. This CDR3 spans 15 amino acids. V was pared by 4 bases and J by 1 base, with 7 bases of the junction left unmatched. The CDR3 is CASSPQQGRQETQYF. In nucleotides, the CDR3 is TGCGCCAGCAGCCCCCAACAGGGGCGCCAAGAGACCCAGTACTTC.

The chain couples TRBV28 to TRBJ1-2, with D unresolved. Germline V gene lookup returns CDR1 MDHEN and CDR2 SYDVKM. The length of the CDR3 is 14 residues. Trimming took off 3 bases at V and 4 bases at J, with 12 bases between the two ends. The CDR3 protein is CASSFGGQSYGYTF. CDR3 DNA sequence: TGTGCCAGCAGTTTTGGTGGTCAGTCCTATGGCTACACCTTC.

This clone is a singleton in its sample. Written as DNA, the CDR3 is TGCGCCAGCAGCTTGGTTGGGACAGGGTACAATGAGCAGTTCTTC. This sequence encodes CASSLVGTGYNEQFF. V and J are TRBV5-1 and TRBJ2-1, with TRBD1 identical over 9 bases. There are 15 residues in the CDR3. Germline CDR1 SGHRS, CDR2 YFSETQ. The V and J ends lost 0 bases and 4 bases, in that order; junction bases with no gene match: 2.

The gene calls are TRBV7-9 and TRBJ2-7; 9 bases fit TRBD2. Trimming took 6 bases from V and 3 from J; bases not matched to a gene: 15. CDR3 length: 17 residues. CDR1 is SEHNR and CDR2 is FQNEAQ in the germline V gene (reference sequence). The CDR3 is CASSSIHSGTSFYEQYF. The CDR3 DNA reads TGTGCCAGCAGTTCGATCCACTCCGGGACTAGCTTCTACGAGCAGTACTTC.